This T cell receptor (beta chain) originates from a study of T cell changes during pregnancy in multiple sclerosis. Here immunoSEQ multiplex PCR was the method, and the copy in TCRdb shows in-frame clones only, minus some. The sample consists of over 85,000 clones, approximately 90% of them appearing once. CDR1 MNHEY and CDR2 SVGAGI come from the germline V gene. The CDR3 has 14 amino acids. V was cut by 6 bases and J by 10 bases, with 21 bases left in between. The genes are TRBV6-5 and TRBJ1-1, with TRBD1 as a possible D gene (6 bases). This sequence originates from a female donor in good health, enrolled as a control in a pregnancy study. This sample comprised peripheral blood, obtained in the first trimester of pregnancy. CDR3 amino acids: CASRPPGTSQRAFF. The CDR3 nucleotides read TGTGCCAGCAGACCGCCCGGGACATCTCAACGAGCTTTCTTT.